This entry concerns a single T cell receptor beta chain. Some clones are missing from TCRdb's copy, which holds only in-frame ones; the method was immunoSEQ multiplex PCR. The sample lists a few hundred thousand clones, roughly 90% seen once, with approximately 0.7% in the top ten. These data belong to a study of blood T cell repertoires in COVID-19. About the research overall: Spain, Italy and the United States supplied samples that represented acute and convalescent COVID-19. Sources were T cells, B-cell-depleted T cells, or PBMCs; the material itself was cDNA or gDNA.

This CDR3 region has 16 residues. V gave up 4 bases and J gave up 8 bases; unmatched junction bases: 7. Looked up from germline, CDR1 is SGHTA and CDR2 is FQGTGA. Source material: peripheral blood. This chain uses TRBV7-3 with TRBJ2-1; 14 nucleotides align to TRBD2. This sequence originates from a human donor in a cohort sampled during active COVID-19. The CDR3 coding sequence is TGTGCCAGCAGCTCGCCGGGACTAGCGGGAGTGGATGAGCAGTTCTTC. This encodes CASSSPGLAGVDEQFF.